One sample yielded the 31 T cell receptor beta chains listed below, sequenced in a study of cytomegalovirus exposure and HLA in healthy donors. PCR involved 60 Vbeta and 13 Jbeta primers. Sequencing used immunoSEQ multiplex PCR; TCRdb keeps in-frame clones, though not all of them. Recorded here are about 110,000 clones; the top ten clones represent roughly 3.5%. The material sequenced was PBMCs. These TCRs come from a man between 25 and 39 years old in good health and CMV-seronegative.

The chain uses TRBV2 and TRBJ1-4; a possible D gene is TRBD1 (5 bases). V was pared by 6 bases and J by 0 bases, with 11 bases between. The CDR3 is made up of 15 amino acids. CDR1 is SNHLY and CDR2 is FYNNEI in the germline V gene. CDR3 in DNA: TGTGCCAGCAGCGGGGGGTTTGCAACTAATGAAAAACTGTTTTTT. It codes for CASSGGFATNEKLFF.

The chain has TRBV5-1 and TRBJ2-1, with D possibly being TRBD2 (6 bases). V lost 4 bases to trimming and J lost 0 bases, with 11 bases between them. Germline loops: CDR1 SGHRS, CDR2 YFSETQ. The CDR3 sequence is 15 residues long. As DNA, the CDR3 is TGCGCCAGCAGCCTCGGGACTCTCTCCTACAATGAGCAGTTCTTC. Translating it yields CASSLGTLSYNEQFF.

CDR3 sequence: CASSQPGHPRQETQYF. DNA of the CDR3: TGCGCCAGCAGCCAGCCGGGACACCCACGTCAAGAGACCCAGTACTTC. This sequence joins TRBV4-3 and TRBJ2-5; perhaps TRBD1 as D (6 bases). Germline loops: CDR1 LGHNA, CDR2 YSLEER. V lost 3 bases and J 2 bases, leaving 16 bases between the germline ends. This CDR3 region has 16 residues.

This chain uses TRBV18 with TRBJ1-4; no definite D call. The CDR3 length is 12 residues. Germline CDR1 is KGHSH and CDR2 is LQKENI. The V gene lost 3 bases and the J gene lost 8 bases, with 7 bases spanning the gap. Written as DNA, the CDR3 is TGTGCCAGCTCACCGCCCGGGGAAAAACTGTTTTTT. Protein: CASSPPGEKLFF. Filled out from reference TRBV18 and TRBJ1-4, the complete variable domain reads NAGVMQNPRHLVRRRGQEARLRCSPMKGHSHVYWYRQLPEEGLKFMVYLQKENIIDESGMPKERFSAEFPKEGPSILRIQQVVRGDSAAYFCASSPPGEKLFFGSGTQLSVL.

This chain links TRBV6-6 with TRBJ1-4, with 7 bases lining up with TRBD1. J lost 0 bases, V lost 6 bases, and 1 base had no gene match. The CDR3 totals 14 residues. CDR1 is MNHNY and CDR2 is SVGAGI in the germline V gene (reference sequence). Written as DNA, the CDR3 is TGTGCCAGCAGGGGACAGTCAACTAATGAAAAACTGTTTTTT. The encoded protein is CASRGQSTNEKLFF.

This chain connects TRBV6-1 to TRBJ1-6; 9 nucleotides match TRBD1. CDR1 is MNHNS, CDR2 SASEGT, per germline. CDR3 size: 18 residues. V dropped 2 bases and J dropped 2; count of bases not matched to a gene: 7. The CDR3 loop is CASSERQGGWTYNSPLHF. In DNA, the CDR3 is TGTGCCAGCAGTGAACGACAGGGGGGTTGGACCTATAATTCACCCCTCCACTTT.

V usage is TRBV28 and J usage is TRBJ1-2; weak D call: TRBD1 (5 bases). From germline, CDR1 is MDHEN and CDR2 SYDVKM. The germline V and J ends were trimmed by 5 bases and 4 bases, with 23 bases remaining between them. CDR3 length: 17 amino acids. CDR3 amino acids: CASSKNPAYPGAYGYTF. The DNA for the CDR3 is TGTGCCAGCAGTAAAAACCCAGCCTACCCTGGGGCCTATGGCTACACCTTC.

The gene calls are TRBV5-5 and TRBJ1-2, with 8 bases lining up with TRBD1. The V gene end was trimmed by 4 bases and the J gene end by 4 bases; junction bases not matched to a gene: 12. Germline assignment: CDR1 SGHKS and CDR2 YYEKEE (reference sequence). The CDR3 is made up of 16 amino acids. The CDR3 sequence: CASSAVPGQATYGYTF. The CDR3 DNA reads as TGTGCCAGCAGCGCAGTACCGGGACAGGCGACCTATGGCTACACCTTC.

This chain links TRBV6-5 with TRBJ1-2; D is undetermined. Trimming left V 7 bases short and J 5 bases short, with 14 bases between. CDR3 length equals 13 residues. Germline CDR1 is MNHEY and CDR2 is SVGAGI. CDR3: CASMEAPDYGYTF. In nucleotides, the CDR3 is TGTGCCAGCATGGAGGCGCCAGATTATGGCTACACCTTC.

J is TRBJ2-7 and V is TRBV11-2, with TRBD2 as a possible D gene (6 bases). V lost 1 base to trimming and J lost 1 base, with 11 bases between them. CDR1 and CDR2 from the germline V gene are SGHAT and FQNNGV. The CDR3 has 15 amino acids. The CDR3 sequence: CASSLVWDSSYEQYF. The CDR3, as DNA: TGTGCCAGCAGCTTAGTCTGGGACTCATCCTACGAGCAGTACTTC.

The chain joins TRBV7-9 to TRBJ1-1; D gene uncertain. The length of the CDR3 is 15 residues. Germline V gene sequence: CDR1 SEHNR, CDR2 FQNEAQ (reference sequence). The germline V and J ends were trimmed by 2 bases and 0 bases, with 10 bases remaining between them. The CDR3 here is CASSLLRAMNTEAFF. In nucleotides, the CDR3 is TGTGCCAGCAGCTTATTGCGGGCGATGAACACTGAAGCTTTCTTT.

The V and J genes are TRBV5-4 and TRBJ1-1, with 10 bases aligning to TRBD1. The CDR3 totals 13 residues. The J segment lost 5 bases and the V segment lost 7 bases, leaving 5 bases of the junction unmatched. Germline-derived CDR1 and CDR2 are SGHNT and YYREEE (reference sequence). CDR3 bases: TGTGCCAGCGGGGACAGGGGTAAGACTGAAGCTTTCTTT. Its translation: CASGDRGKTEAFF. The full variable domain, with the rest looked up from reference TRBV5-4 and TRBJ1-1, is ETGVTQSPTHLIKTRGQQVTLRCSSQSGHNTVSWYQQALGQGPQFIFQYYREEENGRGNFPPRFSGLQFPNYSSELNVNALELDDSALYLCASGDRGKTEAFFGQGTRLTVV.

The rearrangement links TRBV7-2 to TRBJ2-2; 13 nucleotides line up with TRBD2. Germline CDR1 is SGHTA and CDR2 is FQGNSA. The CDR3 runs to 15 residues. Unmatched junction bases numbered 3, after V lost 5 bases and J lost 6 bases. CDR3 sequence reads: CASSPGLAGAGELFF. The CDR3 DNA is TGTGCCAGCAGCCCAGGACTAGCGGGGGCCGGGGAGCTGTTTTTT. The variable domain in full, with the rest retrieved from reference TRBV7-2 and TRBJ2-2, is GAGVSQSPSNKVTEKGKDVELRCDPISGHTALYWYRQSLGQGLEFLIYFQGNSAPDKSGLPSDRFSAERTGGSVSTLTIQRTQQEDSAVYLCASSPGLAGAGELFFGEGSRLTVL.

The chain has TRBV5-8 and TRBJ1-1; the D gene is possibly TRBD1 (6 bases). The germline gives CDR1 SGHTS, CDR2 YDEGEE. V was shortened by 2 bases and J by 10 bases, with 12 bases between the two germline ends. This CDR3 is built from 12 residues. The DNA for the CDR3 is TGTGCCAGCAGCTTATATGCAGGGGTAGCTTTCTTT. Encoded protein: CASSLYAGVAFF.

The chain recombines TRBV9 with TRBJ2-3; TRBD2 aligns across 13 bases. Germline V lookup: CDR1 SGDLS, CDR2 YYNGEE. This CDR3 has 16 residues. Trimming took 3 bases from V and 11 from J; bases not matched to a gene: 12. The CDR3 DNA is TGTGCCAGCAGCGCCGGTACTAGCGGGGGGGGACGAGGGCAGTATTTT. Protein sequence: CASSAGTSGGGRGQYF.

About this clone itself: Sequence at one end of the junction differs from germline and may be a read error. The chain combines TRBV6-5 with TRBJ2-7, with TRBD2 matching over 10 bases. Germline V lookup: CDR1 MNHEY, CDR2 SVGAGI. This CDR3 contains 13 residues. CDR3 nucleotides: TGTGCCAGCAGCCAAACCCCTAGCGGGGGCCTCCACTTC. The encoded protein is CASSQTPSGGLHF.

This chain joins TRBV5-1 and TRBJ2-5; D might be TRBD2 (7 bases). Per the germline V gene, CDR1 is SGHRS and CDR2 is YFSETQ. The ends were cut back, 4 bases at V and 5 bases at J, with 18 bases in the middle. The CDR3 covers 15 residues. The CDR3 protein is CASSTGGPGSETQYF. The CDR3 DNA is TGCGCCAGCAGCACCGGGGGGCCAGGTAGTGAGACCCAGTACTTC.

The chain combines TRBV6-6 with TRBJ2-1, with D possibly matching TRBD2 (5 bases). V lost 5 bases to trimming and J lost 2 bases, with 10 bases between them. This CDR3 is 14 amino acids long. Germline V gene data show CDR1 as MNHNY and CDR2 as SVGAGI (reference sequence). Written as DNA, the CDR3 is TGTGCCAGCAGTCCCCGCGGGCCCTACAATGAGCAGTTCTTC. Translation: CASSPRGPYNEQFF.

CDR3 DNA sequence: TGTGCCGGGGAAGGACAGGGGGTGAACACTGAAGCTTTCTTT. As protein: CAGEGQGVNTEAFF. V is TRBV6-1 and J is TRBJ1-1, with TRBD1 identical over 10 bases. This CDR3 contains 14 residues. CDR1 is MNHNS and CDR2 is SASEGT in the germline V gene. With 11 bases clipped from V and 0 bases from J, the junction kept 6 bases outside the gene matches.

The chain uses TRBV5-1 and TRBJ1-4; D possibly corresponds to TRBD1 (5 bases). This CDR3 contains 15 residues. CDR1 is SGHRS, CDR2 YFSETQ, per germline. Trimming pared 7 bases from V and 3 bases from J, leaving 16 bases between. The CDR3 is CASHDTQGANEKLFF. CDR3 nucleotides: TGCGCCAGCCACGACACCCAGGGCGCTAATGAAAAACTGTTTTTT.

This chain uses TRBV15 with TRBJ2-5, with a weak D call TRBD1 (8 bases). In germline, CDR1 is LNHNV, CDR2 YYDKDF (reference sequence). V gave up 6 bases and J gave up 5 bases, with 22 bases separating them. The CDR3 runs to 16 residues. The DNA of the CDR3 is TGTGCCACCAGACCTAGCGGACAGGGAAGGGTCGAGACCCAGTACTTC. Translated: CATRPSGQGRVETQYF.

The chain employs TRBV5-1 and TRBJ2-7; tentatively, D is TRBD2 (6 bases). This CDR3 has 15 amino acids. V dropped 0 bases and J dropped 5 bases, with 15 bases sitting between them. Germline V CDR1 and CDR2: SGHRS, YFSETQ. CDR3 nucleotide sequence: TGCGCCAGCAGCTTGGGCGGGGCCGAAGCCGACGAGCAGTACTTC. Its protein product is CASSLGGAEADEQYF.

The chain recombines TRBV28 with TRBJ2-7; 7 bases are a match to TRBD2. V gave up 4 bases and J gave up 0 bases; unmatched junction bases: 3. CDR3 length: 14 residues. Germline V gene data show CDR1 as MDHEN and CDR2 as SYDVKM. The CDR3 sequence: CASSYRGDSYEQYF. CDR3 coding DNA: TGTGCCAGCAGTTATCGGGGGGACTCCTACGAGCAGTACTTC.

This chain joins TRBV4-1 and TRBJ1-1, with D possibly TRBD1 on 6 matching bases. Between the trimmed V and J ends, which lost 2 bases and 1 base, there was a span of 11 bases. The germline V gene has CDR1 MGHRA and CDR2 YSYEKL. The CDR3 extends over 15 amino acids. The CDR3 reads CASSQPLGGNTEAFF. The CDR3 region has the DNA TGCGCCAGCAGCCAACCCTTAGGGGGGAACACTGAAGCTTTCTTT.

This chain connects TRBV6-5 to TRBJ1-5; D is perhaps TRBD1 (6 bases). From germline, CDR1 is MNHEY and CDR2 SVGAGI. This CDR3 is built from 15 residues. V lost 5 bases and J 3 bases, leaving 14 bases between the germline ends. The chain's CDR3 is CASSAKTGDNQPQHF. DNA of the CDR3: TGTGCCAGCAGTGCCAAGACAGGAGACAATCAGCCCCAGCATTTT.

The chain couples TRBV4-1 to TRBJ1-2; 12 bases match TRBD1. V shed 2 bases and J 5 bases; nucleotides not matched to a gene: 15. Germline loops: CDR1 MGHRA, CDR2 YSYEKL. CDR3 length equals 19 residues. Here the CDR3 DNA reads TGCGCCAGCAGCCAACCTCCGGGACAGGGGGCGCAAAGTAGGTATGGCTACACCTTC. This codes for CASSQPPGQGAQSRYGYTF.

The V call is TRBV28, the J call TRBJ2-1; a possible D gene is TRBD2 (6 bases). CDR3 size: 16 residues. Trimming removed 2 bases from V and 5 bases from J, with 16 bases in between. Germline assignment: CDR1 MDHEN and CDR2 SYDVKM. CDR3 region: CASSLPGTSWHNEQFF. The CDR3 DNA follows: TGTGCCAGCAGTTTACCCGGAACTAGCTGGCACAATGAGCAGTTCTTC.

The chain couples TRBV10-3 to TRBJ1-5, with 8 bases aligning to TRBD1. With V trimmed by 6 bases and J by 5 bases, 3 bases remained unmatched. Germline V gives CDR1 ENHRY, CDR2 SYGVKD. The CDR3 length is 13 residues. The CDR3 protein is CAIRGTGDQPQHF. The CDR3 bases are TGTGCCATCAGGGGGACAGGTGATCAGCCCCAGCATTTT.

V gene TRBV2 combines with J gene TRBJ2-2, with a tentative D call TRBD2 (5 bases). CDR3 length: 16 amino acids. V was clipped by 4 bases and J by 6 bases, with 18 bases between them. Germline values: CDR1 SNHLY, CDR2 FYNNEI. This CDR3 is CASSAGSPRPPGELFF. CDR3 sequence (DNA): TGTGCCAGCAGTGCGGGGTCACCGCGGCCGCCCGGGGAGCTGTTTTTT.

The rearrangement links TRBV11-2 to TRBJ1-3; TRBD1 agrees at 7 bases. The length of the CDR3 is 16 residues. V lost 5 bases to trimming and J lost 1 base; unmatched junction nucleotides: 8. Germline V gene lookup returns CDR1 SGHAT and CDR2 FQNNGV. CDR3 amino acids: CASSLGQIVSGNTIYF. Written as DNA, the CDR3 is TGTGCCAGCAGCCTGGGACAGATTGTATCTGGAAACACCATATATTTT.

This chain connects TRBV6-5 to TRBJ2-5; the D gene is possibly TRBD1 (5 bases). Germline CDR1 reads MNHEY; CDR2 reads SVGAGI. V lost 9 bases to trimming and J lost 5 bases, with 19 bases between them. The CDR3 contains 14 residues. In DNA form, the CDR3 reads TGTGCCAGTTCCCCCGGGCAGGGCTTGGAGACCCAGTACTTC. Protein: CASSPGQGLETQYF.